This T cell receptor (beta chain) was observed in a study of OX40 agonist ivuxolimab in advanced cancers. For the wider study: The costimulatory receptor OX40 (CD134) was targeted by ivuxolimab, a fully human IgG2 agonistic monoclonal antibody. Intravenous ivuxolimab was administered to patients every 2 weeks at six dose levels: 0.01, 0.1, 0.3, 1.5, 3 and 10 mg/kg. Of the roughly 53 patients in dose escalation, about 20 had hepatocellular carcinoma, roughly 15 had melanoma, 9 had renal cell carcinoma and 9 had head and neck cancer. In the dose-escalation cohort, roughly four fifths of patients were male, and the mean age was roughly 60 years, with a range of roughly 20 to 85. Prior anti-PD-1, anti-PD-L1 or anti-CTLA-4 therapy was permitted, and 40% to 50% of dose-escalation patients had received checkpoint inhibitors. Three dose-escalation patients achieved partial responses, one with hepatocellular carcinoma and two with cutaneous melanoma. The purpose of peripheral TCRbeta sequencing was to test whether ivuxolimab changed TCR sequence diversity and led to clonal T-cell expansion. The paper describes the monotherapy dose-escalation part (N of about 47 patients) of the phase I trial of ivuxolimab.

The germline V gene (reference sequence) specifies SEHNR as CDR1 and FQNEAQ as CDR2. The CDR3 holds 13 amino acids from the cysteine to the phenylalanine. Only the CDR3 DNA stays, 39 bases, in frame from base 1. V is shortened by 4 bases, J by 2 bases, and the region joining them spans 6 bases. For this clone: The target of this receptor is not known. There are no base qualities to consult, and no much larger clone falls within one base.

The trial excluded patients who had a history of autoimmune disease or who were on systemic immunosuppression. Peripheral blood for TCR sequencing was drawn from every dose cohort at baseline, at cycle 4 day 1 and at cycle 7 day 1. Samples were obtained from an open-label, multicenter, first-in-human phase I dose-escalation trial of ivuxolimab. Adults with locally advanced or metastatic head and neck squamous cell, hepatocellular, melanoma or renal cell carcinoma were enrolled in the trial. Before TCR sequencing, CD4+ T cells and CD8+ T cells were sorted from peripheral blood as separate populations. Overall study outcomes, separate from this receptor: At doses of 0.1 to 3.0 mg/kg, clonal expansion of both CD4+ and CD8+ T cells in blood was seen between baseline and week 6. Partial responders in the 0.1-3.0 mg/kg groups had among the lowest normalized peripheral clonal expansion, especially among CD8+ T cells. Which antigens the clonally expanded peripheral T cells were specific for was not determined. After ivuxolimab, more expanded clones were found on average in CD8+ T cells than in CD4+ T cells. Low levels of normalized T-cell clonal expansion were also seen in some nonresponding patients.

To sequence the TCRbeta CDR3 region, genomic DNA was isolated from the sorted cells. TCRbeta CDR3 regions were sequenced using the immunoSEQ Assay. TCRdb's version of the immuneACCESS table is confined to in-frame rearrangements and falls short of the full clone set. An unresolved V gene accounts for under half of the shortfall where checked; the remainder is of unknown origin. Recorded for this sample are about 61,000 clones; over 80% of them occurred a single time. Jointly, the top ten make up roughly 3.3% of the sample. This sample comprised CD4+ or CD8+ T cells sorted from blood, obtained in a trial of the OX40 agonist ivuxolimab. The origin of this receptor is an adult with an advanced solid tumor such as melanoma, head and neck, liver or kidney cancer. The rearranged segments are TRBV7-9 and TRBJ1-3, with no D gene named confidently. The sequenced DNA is TGTGCCAGCAGCTACGGTCCTGGAAACACCATATATTTT. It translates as CASSYGPGNTIYF.